These 14 T cell receptor beta chains were all obtained from the same sample, sequenced in a study of response to subunit inactivated influenza vaccine. MiXCR, run by TCRdb on the RT-PCR reads, gives a single entry per CDR3 protein. The sample yields about 240,000 distinct CDR3 sequences, 10% to 15% seen once. The sequencing here drew on non-naive T cells sorted from PBMCs, taken around two weeks before vaccination. These receptors were collected from a man aged 50 to 59 who received an inactivated influenza vaccine.

Many counts were recorded for this clonotype. The rearrangement joins TRBV20-1 to TRBJ1-1, with a weak D call TRBD1 (5 bases). With 6 bases removed from V and 4 bases from J, the gap between germline ends came to 15 bases. CDR3 length: 13 amino acids. Per germline, CDR1 DFQATT and CDR2 SNEGSKA (reference sequence). The CDR3 nucleotides read TGCAGTGCCGCTCAATCAGGGTCCACTGAAGCTTTCTTT. Translated, it gives CSAAQSGSTEAFF.

This clonotype was detected a few times. CDR3 protein: CASSRWADTQYF. The CDR3 region has the DNA TGTGCCAGCAGCCGCTGGGCAGATACGCAGTATTTT. This chain uses TRBV11-2 with TRBJ2-3; no clear D. The CDR3 is made up of 12 amino acids. V dropped 5 bases and J dropped 4 bases, with 7 bases sitting between them. The germline CDR1 and CDR2 sequences are SGHAT and FQNNGV. Using reference TRBV11-2 and TRBJ2-3 for the parts outside the CDR3, the full variable domain is EAGVAQSPRYKIIEKRQSVAFWCNPISGHATLYWYQQILGQGPKLLIQFQNNGVVDDSQLPKDRFSAERLKGVDSTLKIQPAKLEDSAVYLCASSRWADTQYFGPGTRLTVL.

This clonotype was picked up a small number of times. The chain carries TRBV12-3 or TRBV12-4 and TRBJ2-6, with TRBD1 as a possible D gene (6 bases). Between the trimmed V and J ends, which lost 6 bases and 0 bases, there was a span of 15 bases. CDR3 length: 17 residues. Written as DNA, the CDR3 is TGTGCCAGCAGCCCCGGACAGTTTTTCTCTGGGGCCAACGTCCTGACTTTC. Protein product: CASSPGQFFSGANVLTF.

This clonotype was detected only a few times. The J gene is TRBJ1-1, the V gene TRBV19; 7 bases are shared with TRBD1. Per germline, CDR1 LNHDA and CDR2 SQIVND (reference sequence). The CDR3 loop spans 14 amino acids. Trimming at V came to 6 bases and at J to 0 bases, leaving 4 bases not matched to a gene. CDR3 bases: TGTGCCAGTAGATGGGGACAGATGAACACTGAAGCTTTCTTT. It specifies CASRWGQMNTEAFF.

The chain has TRBV20-1 and TRBJ1-1; 8 nucleotides agree with TRBD1. V lost 6 bases to trimming and J lost 4 bases; unmatched junction nucleotides: 7. The length of the CDR3 is 13 residues. Germline V gene lookup returns CDR1 DFQATT and CDR2 SNEGSKA (reference sequence). The CDR3: CSAGTGGSTEAFF. The CDR3 DNA sequence: TGCAGTGCCGGGACAGGCGGAAGCACTGAAGCTTTCTTT.

This clonotype showed up many times. The chain recombines TRBV5-1 with TRBJ2-5; TRBD1 aligns across 8 bases. The CDR3 loop spans 15 amino acids. Germline V gene data show CDR1 as SGHRS and CDR2 as YFSETQ. The V segment lost 6 bases and the J segment 2 bases; nucleotides outside the gene matches: 9. The CDR3 protein is CASTLWDRSQETQYF. CDR3 coding DNA: TGCGCCAGCACCCTTTGGGACAGGAGTCAAGAGACCCAGTACTTC.

This clonotype was observed a few times. The J gene is TRBJ2-1, the V gene TRBV20-1; no clear D. Between the trimmed V and J ends, which lost 6 bases and 6 bases, there was a span of 12 bases. The CDR3 is made up of 12 amino acids. The V gene's germline CDR1 is DFQATT and CDR2 SNEGSKA (reference sequence). In nucleotides, the CDR3 is TGCAGTGCCGCCGGGCAGGTCAATGAGCAGTTCTTC. Protein sequence: CSAAGQVNEQFF.

This chain links TRBV20-1 with TRBJ1-5, with D perhaps TRBD1 (5 bases). The V gene lost 1 base and the J gene lost 1 base, with 11 bases spanning the gap. The germline V gene has CDR1 DFQATT and CDR2 SNEGSKA (reference sequence). This CDR3 region has 15 residues. The CDR3 nucleotides are TGCAGTGCTAGAGTTCCAGGGCCGAGCAATCAGCCCCAGCATTTT. This translates into CSARVPGPSNQPQHF.

This clonotype has a count of ten or more. The V gene is TRBV6-4, the J gene TRBJ2-3; D call uncertain. The CDR3 is 14 residues long. With 0 bases removed from V and 3 bases from J, the gap between germline ends came to 7 bases. CDR1 MRHNA and CDR2 SNTAGT come from the germline V gene. The CDR3 sequence is CASSDSTETDTQYF. CDR3 coding DNA: TGTGCCAGCAGTGACTCGACGGAGACAGATACGCAGTATTTT.

This clonotype has just a few counts. The chain couples TRBV5-1 to TRBJ2-7; 7 nucleotides match TRBD1. The CDR3 contains 16 residues. Germline trimming cut 1 base from V and 2 bases from J; bases unmatched to any gene: 9. Germline V gives CDR1 SGHRS, CDR2 YFSETQ. The CDR3 sequence: CASSLYYQGDPYEQYF. The CDR3 bases are TGCGCCAGCAGCTTGTATTATCAGGGGGACCCCTACGAGCAGTACTTC.

This clonotype was observed a few times. The chain links TRBV25-1 to TRBJ2-3; a possible D gene is TRBD2 (7 bases). Trimming cost V 5 bases and J 1 base, with 13 bases left between them. CDR1 and CDR2 (germline): MGHDK, SYGVNS. CDR3 length: 15 amino acids. The CDR3 sequence: CASSQGGAGTDTQYF. The CDR3 DNA reads as TGTGCCAGCAGTCAAGGGGGGGCAGGCACAGATACGCAGTATTTT.

The J gene is TRBJ1-2, the V gene TRBV12-3 or TRBV12-4; D is possibly TRBD1 (6 bases). With 5 bases removed from V and 6 bases from J, the gap between germline ends came to 10 bases. The CDR3 has 12 amino acids. CDR3 bases: TGTGCCAGCAGTAGACAGGTCGATGGCTACACCTTC. Protein sequence: CASSRQVDGYTF.

This rearrangement joins TRBV30 to TRBJ2-5; 8 bases match TRBD2. The CDR3 contains 14 residues. CDR1 is GTSNPN, CDR2 SVGIG, per germline (reference sequence). With V trimmed by 3 bases and J by 2 bases, 5 bases remained unmatched. CDR3 in amino acids: CAWRGSGKQETQYF. The CDR3 DNA follows: TGTGCCTGGAGGGGTAGCGGGAAACAAGAGACCCAGTACTTC.

The chain carries TRBV12-5 and TRBJ2-2, with TRBD1 as a possible D gene (6 bases). Trimming stripped 4 bases from V and 6 bases from J, with 9 bases between. This CDR3 has 13 amino acids. From germline, CDR1 is LGHNT and CDR2 FRNRAP. For the CDR3, the DNA is TGTGCTAGTGGTTCACAGGGTCCCGGGGAGCTGTTTTTT. Translating gives CASGSQGPGELFF.